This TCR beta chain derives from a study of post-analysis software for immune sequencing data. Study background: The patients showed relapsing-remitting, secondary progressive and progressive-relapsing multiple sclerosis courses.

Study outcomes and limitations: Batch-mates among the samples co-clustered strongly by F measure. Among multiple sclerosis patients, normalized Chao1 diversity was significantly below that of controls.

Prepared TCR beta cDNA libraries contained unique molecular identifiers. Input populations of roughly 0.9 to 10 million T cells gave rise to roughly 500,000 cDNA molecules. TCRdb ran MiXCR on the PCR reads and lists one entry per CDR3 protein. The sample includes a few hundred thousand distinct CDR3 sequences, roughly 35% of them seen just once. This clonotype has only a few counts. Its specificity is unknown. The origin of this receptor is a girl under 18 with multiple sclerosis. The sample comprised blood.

The CDR3 region has the DNA TGTGCCAGCAGCTCGGACAGGGGGCGAAAGGGCTACACCTTC. As protein: CASSSDRGRKGYTF. The chain employs TRBV5-6 and TRBJ1-2; 11 bases align to TRBD1. The CDR3 spans 14 residues. Germline-derived CDR1 and CDR2 are SGHDT and YYEEEE. The V gene end was trimmed by 3 bases and the J gene end by 8 bases; junction bases not matched to a gene: 6.